A single sample is the source of the 23 T cell receptor beta chains below, sequenced in a study of cytomegalovirus exposure and HLA in healthy donors. The PCR employed 60 Vbeta primers together with 13 Jbeta primers. Profiling relied on immunoSEQ multiplex PCR, and the TCRdb table lists in-frame clones only, not all of them. The sample has over 50,000 clones, around 68% seen once. The specimen sequenced was PBMCs. The receptors were sampled from a man in his forties or fifties in good health and CMV-seropositive.

This sequence joins TRBV7-2 and TRBJ2-7; 10 bases match TRBD1. The CDR3 extends over 16 amino acids. CDR1 is SGHTA and CDR2 is FQGNSA in the germline V gene. Trimming cost V 4 bases and J 4 bases; bases outside gene matches: 10. CDR3 protein: CASSSPGGQGWYEQYF. The CDR3 DNA sequence: TGTGCCAGCAGCTCCCCGGGGGGACAGGGGTGGTACGAGCAGTACTTC.

This clone appeared a few times. V gene TRBV6-6 combines with J gene TRBJ1-2, with TRBD1 matching over 10 bases. V shed 5 bases, J shed 8 bases, and the junction held 8 bases outside the gene matches. Germline V CDR1 and CDR2: MNHNY, SVGAGI (reference sequence). CDR3 length: 14 amino acids. CDR3 sequence: CASSPDRGRGGYTF. The CDR3, as DNA: TGTGCCAGCAGTCCCGACAGGGGGCGTGGCGGCTACACCTTC.

The chain joins TRBV5-1 to TRBJ2-6, with D maybe TRBD2 (5 bases). Germline values: CDR1 SGHRS, CDR2 YFSETQ. The CDR3 spans 16 residues. The V end was cut by 4 bases, the J end by 0 bases, with 11 bases between. DNA for the CDR3: TGCGCCAGCAGCGCAGGACTGATCTCTGGGGCCAACGTCCTGACTTTC. As protein: CASSAGLISGANVLTF.

Only one count was recorded for this clone. The chain has TRBV6-5 and TRBJ2-1, with unresolved D. Trimming took 0 bases from V and 0 from J, leaving 9 bases between them. The length of the CDR3 is 16 residues. Per the germline V gene, CDR1 is MNHEY and CDR2 is SVGAGI. CDR3 in DNA: TGTGCCAGCAGTTACTCGGCTCCCTCCTCCTACAATGAGCAGTTCTTC. Its protein is CASSYSAPSSYNEQFF.

This rearrangement joins TRBV7-9 to TRBJ2-4; D perhaps matches TRBD1 (6 bases). With 2 bases removed from V and 8 bases from J, the gap between germline ends came to 25 bases. Germline-derived CDR1 and CDR2 are SEHNR and FQNEAQ (reference sequence). CDR3 size: 18 residues. The CDR3 sequence is CASSLSNKATGTEDIQYF. The CDR3 bases are TGTGCCAGCAGCTTATCCAATAAGGCGACAGGAACCGAGGACATTCAGTACTTC.

With respect to this clone: It is unclear where the CDR3 begins or ends on the DNA, so no DNA is shown, and the CDR3 is as TCRdb lists it. The CDR3 loop reads CASRFVAGGNNEQFF. The chain combines TRBV12-2 with TRBJ2-1; TRBD2, the table's D call, lacks a check against the DNA. TRBV12-2 is shown as a pseudogene. 15 amino acids form the CDR3, both terminal residues included.

This clone has only one observation. The chain couples TRBV5-4 to TRBJ2-7; D is uncertain. The CDR3 contains 12 residues. V shed 0 bases and J shed 6 bases, with 7 bases lying between them. Per the germline V gene, CDR1 is SGHNT and CDR2 is YYREEE (reference sequence). CDR3 DNA: TGTGCCAGCAGCTTGGCCTCCGGCGAGCAGTACTTC. Translating gives CASSLASGEQYF.

This clone came up a few times. The chain carries TRBV20-1 and TRBJ2-1; no definite D call. CDR1 DFQATT and CDR2 SNEGSKA come from the germline V gene (reference sequence). Trimming cost V 4 bases and J 6 bases, with 7 bases left between them. There are 11 residues in the CDR3. The CDR3 bases are TGCAGTGCTAAACAGTTCAATGAGCAGTTCTTC. It codes for CSAKQFNEQFF.

This chain uses TRBV5-8 with TRBJ2-1; D is ambiguous. Trimming removed 0 bases at V and 3 bases at J, with 10 bases between. From germline, CDR1 is SGHTS and CDR2 YDEGEE. The CDR3 has 15 residues. In DNA, the CDR3 is TGTGCCAGCAGCTTGGCCTTATCGGGCTACAATGAGCAGTTCTTC. This encodes CASSLALSGYNEQFF.

V usage is TRBV19 and J usage is TRBJ1-1, with D unclear. Deletions cut 1 base from V and 6 bases from J, with 6 bases between. This CDR3 is 12 amino acids long. In germline, CDR1 is LNHDA, CDR2 SQIVND (reference sequence). The CDR3 sequence is CASSIVPAEAFF. The CDR3 DNA is TGTGCCAGTAGTATAGTGCCGGCTGAAGCTTTCTTT.

This clone was seen only a few times. The chain links TRBV19 to TRBJ1-5; 7 bases align to TRBD1. The CDR3 sequence is 12 residues long. V trimming: 5 bases; J trimming: 8 bases; junction bases outside the gene matches: 3. The germline CDR1 and CDR2 sequences are LNHDA and SQIVND (reference sequence). The CDR3 loop reads CASSFTGEPQHF. DNA of the CDR3: TGTGCCAGTAGTTTCACAGGGGAGCCCCAGCATTTT.

The chain couples TRBV2 to TRBJ2-3; D gene unclear. V was clipped by 4 bases and J by 2 bases, with 13 bases between them. CDR3 length: 15 residues. Germline V lookup: CDR1 SNHLY, CDR2 FYNNEI. The CDR3 loop is CASSADSTYTDTQYF. The CDR3 region has the DNA TGTGCCAGCAGTGCTGACTCCACCTACACAGATACGCAGTATTTT.

The V call is TRBV11-3, the J call TRBJ1-2, with 9 bases that match TRBD1. This CDR3 has 15 amino acids. With 6 bases clipped from V and 4 bases from J, the junction kept 9 bases outside the gene matches. CDR1 SGHNT and CDR2 YENEEA come from the germline V gene. The CDR3, as DNA: TGTGCCAGCAGTTCCCCGGGACAGGGACGCTATGGCTACACCTTC. Its translation: CASSSPGQGRYGYTF.

The chain is built from TRBV7-2 and TRBJ1-2; D call uncertain. The germline V and J ends were trimmed by 1 base and 2 bases, with 11 bases remaining between them. The CDR3 loop spans 15 amino acids. Germline CDR1 reads SGHTA; CDR2 reads FQGNSA. CDR3 residues: CASSLDPSGNYGYTF. The DNA for the CDR3 is TGTGCCAGCAGCTTAGACCCATCCGGGAACTATGGCTACACCTTC.

A remark on this clone: Given a much more abundant clone one base away, this may be a read error. This chain uses TRBV19 with TRBJ1-2; 9 nucleotides match TRBD1. V lost 3 bases and J lost 7; bases outside the gene matches: 3. The CDR3 runs to 13 residues. Per germline, CDR1 LNHDA and CDR2 SQIVND (reference sequence). The CDR3: CASSINRGRGYTF. For the CDR3, the DNA is TGTGCCAGTAGTATTAACAGGGGGCGTGGCTACACCTTC.

The rearrangement links TRBV29-1 to TRBJ2-5; D gene uncertain. The CDR3 totals 12 residues. The germline V and J ends were trimmed by 2 bases and 7 bases, with 11 bases remaining between them. Germline-derived CDR1 and CDR2 are SQVTM and ANQGSEA. CDR3 in DNA: TGCAGCGTTGAACTAGGCCCGGGGACCCAGTACTTC. Encoded protein: CSVELGPGTQYF.

This chain links TRBV6-1 with TRBJ1-5; 7 bases align to TRBD1. Unmatched junction bases numbered 3, after V lost 5 bases and J lost 5 bases. The germline gives CDR1 MNHNS, CDR2 SASEGT. The CDR3 has 13 amino acids. This CDR3 reads CASSTTGDQPQHF. The CDR3 DNA reads TGTGCCAGCAGTACAACAGGGGATCAGCCCCAGCATTTT.

In DNA, the CDR3 is TGCGCCAGCAGCTCCCGGGACAGGGGCCACGAGCAGTACTTC. Its translation: CASSSRDRGHEQYF. The chain links TRBV4-1 to TRBJ2-7; 10 positions agree with TRBD1. After removal of 5 bases from V and 5 bases from J, the junction contained 6 bases not matched to a gene. Germline V gives CDR1 MGHRA, CDR2 YSYEKL. The CDR3 contains 14 residues.

A few counts support this clone. The chain carries TRBV7-3 and TRBJ2-3, with a possible D match to TRBD2 (7 bases). The V gene lost 5 bases and the J gene lost 6 bases, with 18 bases spanning the gap. The V gene's germline CDR1 is SGHTA and CDR2 FQGTGA. CDR3 length: 15 amino acids. The CDR3 spells CASSLRRGGADTQYF. The CDR3 bases are TGTGCCAGCAGCCTCCGGAGGGGGGGGGCGGATACGCAGTATTTT.

The sample holds a few counts of this clone. This sequence joins TRBV30 and TRBJ1-2; 8 bases line up with TRBD1. J was trimmed by 0 bases and V by 2 bases; bases with no gene match: 8. Germline V lookup: CDR1 GTSNPN, CDR2 SVGIG (reference sequence). CDR3 length: 16 amino acids. DNA of the CDR3: TGTGCCTGGAGTAACCCATACAGGGGGACTAACTATGGCTACACCTTC. This translates into CAWSNPYRGTNYGYTF.

The gene calls are TRBV7-2 and TRBJ2-5; 7 nucleotides line up with TRBD2. The ends lost 4 bases at V and 5 bases at J; junction bases unmatched: 7. Germline V gene lookup returns CDR1 SGHTA and CDR2 FQGNSA. CDR3 length: 14 amino acids. The DNA for the CDR3 is TGTGCCAGCAGCTCCCCGAATAGCGGGGAGACCCAGTACTTC. It yields the protein CASSSPNSGETQYF.

The J gene is TRBJ2-1, the V gene TRBV30; the match to TRBD2 covers 8 bases. Germline values: CDR1 GTSNPN, CDR2 SVGIG (reference sequence). The CDR3 loop spans 14 amino acids. The V segment lost 2 bases and the J segment 0 bases; nucleotides outside the gene matches: 0. The CDR3 DNA is TGTGCCTGGAGTAGCGGGAGCTCCTACAATGAGCAGTTCTTC. Protein: CAWSSGSSYNEQFF.

J is TRBJ1-1 and V is TRBV10-2, with D maybe TRBD1 (6 bases). Trimming shortened V by 8 bases and J by 2 bases, and 21 bases separated the two germline ends. Germline values: CDR1 WSHSY, CDR2 SAAADI. The CDR3 is 16 residues long. The CDR3 DNA sequence: TGCGCCAGCCTCGACGGGCTTGGGACAAGAAACACTGAAGCTTTCTTT. Amino acids: CASLDGLGTRNTEAFF.